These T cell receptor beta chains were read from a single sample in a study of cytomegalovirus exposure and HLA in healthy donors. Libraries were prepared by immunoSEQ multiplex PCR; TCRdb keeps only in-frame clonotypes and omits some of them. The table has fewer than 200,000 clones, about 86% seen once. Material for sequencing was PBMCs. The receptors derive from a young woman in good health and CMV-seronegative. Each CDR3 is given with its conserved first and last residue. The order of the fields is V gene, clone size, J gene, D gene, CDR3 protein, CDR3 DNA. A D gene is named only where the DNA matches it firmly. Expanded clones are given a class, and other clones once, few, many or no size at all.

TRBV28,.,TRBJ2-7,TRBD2,CASSPLTSGGAGSYEQYF,TGTGCCAGCAGTCCGTTGACTAGCGGGGGGGCCGGCTCCTACGAGCAGTACTTC
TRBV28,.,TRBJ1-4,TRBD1,CASGGTAATNEKLFF,TGTGCCAGCGGAGGGACAGCTGCAACTAATGAAAAACTGTTTTTT
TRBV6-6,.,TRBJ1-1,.,CASSFVPNTEAFF,TGTGCCAGCAGTTTCGTCCCGAACACTGAAGCTTTCTTT
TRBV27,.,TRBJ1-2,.,CASSLGRGFTDGYTF,TGTGCCAGCAGTTTAGGTCGGGGGTTCACGGACGGCTACACCTTC
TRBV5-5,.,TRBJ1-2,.,CASSIPGAANYGYTF,TGTGCCAGCAGCATACCGGGAGCCGCTAACTATGGCTACACCTTC
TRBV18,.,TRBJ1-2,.,CASSFDGNYGYTF,TGTGCCAGCTCATTCGACGGGAACTATGGCTACACCTTC
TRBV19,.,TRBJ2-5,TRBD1,CASSTDRGRSETQYF,TGTGCCAGTAGTACCGACAGGGGGCGATCAGAGACCCAGTACTTC
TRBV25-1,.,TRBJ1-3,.,CASSGWGHSGNTIYF,TGTGCCAGCAGTGGATGGGGCCACTCTGGAAACACCATATATTTT
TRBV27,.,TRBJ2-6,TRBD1,CASSRDRGPSGANVLTF,TGTGCCAGCAGCCGGGACAGGGGGCCCTCTGGGGCCAACGTCCTGACTTTC
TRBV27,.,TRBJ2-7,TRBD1,CASSPLPTGARKKQYF,TGTGCCAGCAGTCCCCTCCCGACAGGGGCCAGAAAGAAGCAGTACTTC
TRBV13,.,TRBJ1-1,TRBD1,CASSLMDRGLAAFF,TGTGCCAGCAGCTTAATGGACAGGGGGCTCGCAGCTTTCTTT
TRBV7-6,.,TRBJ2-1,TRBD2,CASSLDPSGRNYNEQFF,TGTGCCAGCAGCTTAGACCCTAGCGGGAGAAACTACAATGAGCAGTTCTTC
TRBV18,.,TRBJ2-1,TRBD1,CASSPGTGAHNEQFF,TGTGCCAGCTCGCCCGGGACAGGGGCCCACAATGAGCAGTTCTTC
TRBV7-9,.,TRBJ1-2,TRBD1,CASSSTGGDYGYTF,TGTGCCAGCAGCTCGACAGGGGGCGACTATGGCTACACCTTC
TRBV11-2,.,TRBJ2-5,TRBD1,CASSRSTGLQETQYF,TGTGCCAGCAGCAGGTCGACAGGGCTCCAAGAGACCCAGTACTTC
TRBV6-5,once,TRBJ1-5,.,CASSYAGARQPQHF,TGTGCCAGCAGTTACGCGGGGGCCCGGCAGCCCCAGCATTTT
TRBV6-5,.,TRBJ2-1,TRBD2,CASRKYSGGPYEQFF,TGTGCCAGCAGGAAGTATAGCGGGGGGCCGTATGAGCAGTTCTTC
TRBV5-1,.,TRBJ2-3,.,CASSLTSPTDTQYF,TGCGCCAGCAGCTTGACTAGTCCCACAGATACGCAGTATTTT
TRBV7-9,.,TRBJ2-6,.,CASSLVGQSSSGANGLTF,TGTGCCAGCAGCTTAGTGGGTCAGTCGAGCTCTGGGGCCAACGGCCTGACTTTC
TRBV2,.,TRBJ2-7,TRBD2,CATTSGGRSYEQYF,TGTGCCACAACTAGCGGAGGGAGGAGCTACGAGCAGTACTTC
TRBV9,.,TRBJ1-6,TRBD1,CASSVARQGGYNSPLHF,TGTGCCAGCAGCGTAGCCCGACAGGGAGGTTATAATTCACCCCTCCACTTT
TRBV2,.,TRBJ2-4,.,CASSERTNKNIQYF,TGTGCCAGCAGTGAAAGGACAAACAAAAACATTCAGTACTTC
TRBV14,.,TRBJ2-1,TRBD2,CASSQGGPETLLAGVGNEQFF,TGTGCCAGCAGCCAAGGTGGGCCTGAAACACTACTAGCGGGAGTAGGCAATGAGCAGTTCTTC
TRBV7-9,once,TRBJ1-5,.,CASSLGGHSNQPQHF,TGTGCCAGCTCCTTAGGGGGACATAGCAATCAGCCCCAGCATTTT
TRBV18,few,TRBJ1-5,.,CASTASYSNQPQHF,TGTGCCAGCACCGCCAGTTATAGCAATCAGCCCCAGCATTTT
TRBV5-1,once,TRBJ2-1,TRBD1,CASSPDRGEQFF,TGCGCCAGCAGCCCGGACAGGGGTGAGCAGTTCTTC
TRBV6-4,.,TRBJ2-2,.,CASSELLNTGELFF,TGTGCCAGCAGTGAACTACTCAACACCGGGGAGCTGTTTTTT
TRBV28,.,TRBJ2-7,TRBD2,CASRTGTSGTYEQYF,TGTGCCAGCAGGACGGGGACTAGCGGGACCTACGAGCAGTACTTC
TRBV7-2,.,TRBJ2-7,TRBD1,CASSLPGQGTGEQYF,TGTGCCAGCAGCTTACCGGGACAGGGGACAGGAGAGCAGTACTTC
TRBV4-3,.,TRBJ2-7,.,CASSQDISLNEQYF,TGCGCCAGCAGCCAAGACATTAGTCTGAACGAGCAGTACTTC
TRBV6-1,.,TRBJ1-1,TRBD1,CASSEPAGTGMNTEAFF,TGTGCCAGCAGTGAACCGGCTGGGACAGGGATGAACACTGAAGCTTTCTTT
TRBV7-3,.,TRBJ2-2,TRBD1,CASSSQGNAGELFF,TGTGCCAGCAGCTCACAGGGGAACGCCGGGGAGCTGTTTTTT
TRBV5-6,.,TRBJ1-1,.,CASSLWRRNTEAFF,TGTGCCAGCAGCTTGTGGAGGCGTAACACTGAAGCTTTCTTT
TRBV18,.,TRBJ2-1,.,CASSPNREDNEQFF,TGTGCCAGCTCACCCAATAGGGAGGACAATGAGCAGTTCTTC
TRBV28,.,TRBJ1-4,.,CASKISGGREKLFF,TGTGCCAGCAAAATCTCCGGAGGGAGGGAAAAACTGTTTTTT
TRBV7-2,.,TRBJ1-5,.,CASSFGVNQPQHF,TGTGCCAGCAGCTTCGGAGTAAATCAGCCCCAGCATTTT
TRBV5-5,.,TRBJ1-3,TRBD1,CASSLAKGAIGNTIYF,TGTGCCAGCAGCTTGGCGAAGGGGGCCATCGGAAACACCATATATTTT
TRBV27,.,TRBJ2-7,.,CASSLFRGPYEQYF,TGTGCCAGCAGTTTATTTAGGGGCCCCTACGAGCAGTACTTC
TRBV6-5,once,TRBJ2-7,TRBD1,CASSLVGQGYGYEQYF,TGTGCCAGCAGTTTAGTAGGACAGGGATACGGCTACGAGCAGTACTTC
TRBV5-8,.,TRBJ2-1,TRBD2,CASSTTSGGDYNEQFF,TGTGCCAGCAGCACGACTAGCGGGGGGGATTACAATGAGCAGTTCTTC
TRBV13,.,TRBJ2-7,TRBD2,CASTPGGGGSYEQYF,TGTGCCAGCACCCCCGGGGGCGGGGGGTCCTACGAGCAGTACTTC
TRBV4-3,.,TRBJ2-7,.,CASSQEVQTGTHEQCF,TGCGCCAGCAGCCAAGAGGTTCAAACAGGGACCCACGAGCAGTGCTTC
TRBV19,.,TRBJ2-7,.,CASSITTWSYEQYF,TGTGCCAGTAGTATAACCACCTGGAGTTACGAGCAGTACTTC
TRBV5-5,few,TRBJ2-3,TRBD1,CASSFGQDQTDTQYF,TGTGCCAGCAGCTTCGGACAGGACCAAACAGATACGCAGTATTTT
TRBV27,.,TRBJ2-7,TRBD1,CASGLPGQGTYEQYF,TGTGCCAGCGGCTTACCGGGACAGGGGACCTACGAGCAGTACTTC
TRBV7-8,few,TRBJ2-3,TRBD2,CASSLRWLAGSTDTQYF,TGTGCCAGCAGCTTACGTTGGTTAGCGGGGAGCACAGATACGCAGTATTTT
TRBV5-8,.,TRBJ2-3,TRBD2,CASSLRGADTQYF,TGTGCCAGCAGCTTGCGGGGGGCAGATACGCAGTATTTT
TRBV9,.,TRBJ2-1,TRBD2,CASSVGTSGYNEQFF,TGTGCCAGCAGCGTAGGTACTAGCGGCTACAATGAGCAGTTCTTC
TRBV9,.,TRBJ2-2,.,CASSPSGVVGGRGSLFF,TGTGCCAGCAGCCCCTCCGGGGTGGTGGGGGGACGGGGCTCCCTGTTTTTT
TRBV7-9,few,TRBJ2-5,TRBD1,CASSSRTGGETQYF,TGTGCCAGCAGCTCAAGGACAGGGGGGGAGACCCAGTACTTC
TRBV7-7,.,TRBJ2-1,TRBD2,CASSLELAYSYNEQFF,TGTGCTAGCAGCTTGGAACTAGCGTACTCCTACAATGAGCAGTTCTTC
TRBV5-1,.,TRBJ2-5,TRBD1,CASSSTAGGLETQYF,TGCGCCAGCAGCTCGACGGCAGGGGGCCTGGAGACCCAGTACTTC
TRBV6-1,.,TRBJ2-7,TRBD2,CASRWAGGPFEQYF,TGTGCCAGCAGATGGGCGGGAGGGCCCTTCGAGCAGTACTTC